Listed below are T cell receptor beta chains from one sample, sequenced in a study of blood T cell repertoires in COVID-19. The method was immunoSEQ multiplex PCR; TCRdb's version includes in-frame clones alone and lacks a portion of them. The sample lists about 170,000 clones, 65% to 85% seen once, with about 4% in the top ten. Sequenced: PBMCs or T cells enriched from blood (not recorded which). The receptors stem from a woman in her 50s in a cohort exposed to, infected with or recovered from COVID-19 (not recorded which). CDR3s include the opening cysteine and the closing phenylalanine or tryptophan. D genes are given only for firm matches. Clone size, where shown, is once, few, many, or a class for clones that have expanded.

D: -
size: -
V: TRBV9
J: TRBJ2-3
CDR3: CASSPRGDRTDTQYF
DNA: TGTGCCAGCAGCCCCCGGGGAGACCGCACAGATACGCAGTATTTT

D: -
size: -
V: TRBV28
J: TRBJ2-2
CDR3: CASREGGNTGELFF
DNA: TGTGCCAGCAGAGAAGGGGGGAACACCGGGGAGCTGTTTTTT

D: -
size: -
V: TRBV28
J: TRBJ1-3
CDR3: CASSFVQGKGNTIYF
DNA: TGTGCCAGCAGTTTTGTCCAGGGGAAGGGAAACACCATATATTTT

D: TRBD2
size: -
V: TRBV9
J: TRBJ2-1
CDR3: CASSAEAGDEQFF
DNA: TGTGCCAGCAGCGCCGAAGCGGGAGATGAGCAGTTCTTC

D: -
size: once
V: TRBV7-2
J: TRBJ1-1
CDR3: CASSRRTDTEAFF
DNA: TGTGCCAGCAGCAGGAGGACAGACACTGAAGCTTTCTTT

D: TRBD2
size: -
V: TRBV3-1/TRBV3-2
J: TRBJ2-7
CDR3: CASSPRIAGRYEQYF
DNA: TGTGCCAGCAGTCCGAGGATAGCGGGACGGTACGAGCAGTACTTC

D: TRBD1
size: -
V: TRBV11-2
J: TRBJ1-5
CDR3: CASSPQGDSNQPQHF
DNA: TGTGCCAGCAGCCCACAGGGGGATAGCAATCAGCCCCAGCATTTT

D: TRBD2
size: -
V: TRBV28
J: TRBJ2-3
CDR3: CASSGGLAGGIGTDTQYF
DNA: TGTGCCAGCAGTGGGGGACTAGCGGGAGGGATTGGCACAGATACGCAGTATTTT

D: -
size: -
V: TRBV4-3
J: TRBJ1-6
CDR3: CASSRLQGEGSPLHF
DNA: TGCGCCAGCAGCAGATTACAGGGAGAGGGTTCACCCCTCCACTTT

D: TRBD1
size: -
V: TRBV3-1/TRBV3-2
J: TRBJ2-7
CDR3: CASSLGGDRASYEQYF
DNA: TGTGCCAGCAGCCTAGGGGGTGACAGGGCCAGCTACGAGCAGTACTTC

D: TRBD2
size: -
V: TRBV5-1
J: TRBJ2-3
CDR3: CASSRSWTSGSTDTQYF
DNA: TGCGCCAGCAGCCGGAGTTGGACTAGCGGAAGCACAGATACGCAGTATTTT